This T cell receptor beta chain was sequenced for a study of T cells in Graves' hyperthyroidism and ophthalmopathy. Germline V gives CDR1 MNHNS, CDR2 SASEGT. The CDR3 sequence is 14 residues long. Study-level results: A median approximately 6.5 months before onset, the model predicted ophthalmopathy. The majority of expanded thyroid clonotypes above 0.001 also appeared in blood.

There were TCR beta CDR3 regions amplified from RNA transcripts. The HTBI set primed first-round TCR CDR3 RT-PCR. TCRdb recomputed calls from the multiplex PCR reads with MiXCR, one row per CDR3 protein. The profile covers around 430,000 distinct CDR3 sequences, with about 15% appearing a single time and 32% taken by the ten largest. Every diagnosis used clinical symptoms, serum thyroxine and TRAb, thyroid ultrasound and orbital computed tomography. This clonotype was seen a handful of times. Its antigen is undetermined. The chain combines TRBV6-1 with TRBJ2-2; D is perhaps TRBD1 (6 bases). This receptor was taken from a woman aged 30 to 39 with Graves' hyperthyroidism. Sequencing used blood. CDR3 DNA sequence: TGTGTTATTGCCCGGACAGAGAACACCGGGGAGCTGTTTTTT. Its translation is CVIARTENTGELFF.